The rows below give T cell receptor beta chains drawn from one sample of a study of Tregs in tolerant kidney transplant recipients. This table comes from immunoSEQ multiplex PCR, and its TCRdb copy is limited to in-frame clones, with some not included. The sample yields 95,000 to 120,000 clones, almost 90% seen once. This material consisted of CD4+ T cells from blood, taken before the transplant. All receptors come from a human donor who received a combined kidney and bone marrow transplant. The CDR3 runs from the conserved cysteine through the conserved F or W. D genes are given only for firm matches. Clone size is stated in some rows and not others, as once, few, many or a class when expanded.

CASAPRAGRNTEAFF,TGTGCTAGTGCCCCGCGCGCAGGAAGAAACACTGAAGCTTTCTTT,TRBJ1-1,NA,NA,TRBV12-5,15
CASAGTSGGYEQYF,TGCGCCAGTGCCGGGACTAGCGGGGGTTACGAGCAGTACTTC,TRBJ2-7,TRBD2,NA,TRBV5-1,14
CASRTPGTGFGYTF,TGTGCCAGCAGGACCCCCGGGACAGGGTTTGGCTACACCTTC,TRBJ1-2,TRBD1,NA,TRBV27,14
CASQGTSGTLGSGELFF,TGTGCCAGCCAAGGGACTAGCGGGACCCTGGGGTCCGGGGAGCTGTTTTTT,TRBJ2-2,TRBD2,NA,TRBV9,17
CASMNTEAFF,TGTGCCTCTATGAACACTGAAGCTTTCTTT,TRBJ1-1,NA,NA,TRBV7-2,10
CAISDLIVQGTPTTNEKLFF,TGTGCCATCAGTGACCTTATAGTACAGGGGACCCCCACAACTAATGAAAAACTGTTTTTT,TRBJ1-4,TRBD1,NA,TRBV10-3,20
CASSTPGGELFF,TGTGCCAGCAGCACACCGGGGGGGGAGCTGTTTTTT,TRBJ2-2,NA,NA,TRBV28,12
CAGSYQGIDYGYTF,TGTGCCGGGTCGTATCAGGGAATCGACTATGGCTACACCTTC,TRBJ1-2,NA,NA,TRBV6-4,14
CASSLTGNEQFF,TGTGCCAGCAGCCTGACAGGCAATGAGCAGTTCTTC,TRBJ2-1,NA,NA,TRBV7-9,12
CASSPARGQGTYEQYF,TGCGCCAGCAGCCCCGCCAGGGGACAGGGTACGTACGAGCAGTACTTC,TRBJ2-7,TRBD1,NA,TRBV5-1,16
CASSSQGGSGNTIYF,TGTGCCAGCAGCTCCCAGGGTGGCTCTGGAAACACCATATATTTT,TRBJ1-3,NA,once,TRBV7-2,15
CASSISSGASNTGELFF,TGTGCCAGTAGTATTTCTAGCGGGGCCTCGAACACCGGGGAGCTGTTTTTT,TRBJ2-2,TRBD2,NA,TRBV19,17
CASSLASGISGELFF,TGCGCCAGCAGCTTGGCCTCAGGGATCTCCGGGGAGCTGTTTTTT,TRBJ2-2,NA,NA,TRBV5-1,15
CASSFSRTSGSGEQYF,TGTGCCAGCAGCTTCAGTAGGACTAGCGGGAGTGGCGAGCAGTACTTC,TRBJ2-7,TRBD2,NA,TRBV7-2,16
CASSRTGGLGYTF,TGTGCCAGCAGCCGGACAGGGGGCCTCGGCTACACCTTC,TRBJ1-2,TRBD1,NA,TRBV6-5,13
CASSQARGRKSGETQYF,TGCGCCAGCAGCCAAGCCAGGGGACGGAAGTCCGGAGAGACCCAGTACTTC,TRBJ2-5,NA,NA,TRBV4-1,17
CASSRQSGLAASTDTQYF,TGTGCCAGCAGCCGTCAAAGTGGACTAGCAGCTAGCACAGATACGCAGTATTTT,TRBJ2-3,TRBD2,NA,TRBV11-2,18
CASRRGLSYEQYF,TGTGCCAGCAGACGGGGACTCTCCTACGAGCAGTACTTC,TRBJ2-7,NA,NA,TRBV6-5,13
CASSPTAGAHEQFF,TGTGCCAGCTCACCAACGGCGGGAGCACATGAGCAGTTCTTC,TRBJ2-1,TRBD2,NA,TRBV18,14
CASSSLRGVGTGELFF,TGCGCCAGCAGCTCCCTTCGGGGGGTAGGGACCGGGGAGCTGTTTTTT,TRBJ2-2,TRBD2,NA,TRBV5-1,16
CASSPPKTSGDGDEQFF,TGTGCCAGCTCACCACCGAAGACTAGCGGAGATGGGGATGAGCAGTTCTTC,TRBJ2-1,TRBD2,NA,TRBV18,17
CASSLGQPSNYGYTF,TGTGCCAGCAGCTTGGGACAGCCATCTAACTATGGCTACACCTTC,TRBJ1-2,NA,NA,TRBV5-6,15
CSAVQGNEQYF,TGCAGTGCTGTTCAGGGAAACGAGCAGTACTTC,TRBJ2-7,NA,NA,TRBV20-1,11
CASSASRTGRNTEAFF,TGTGCCAGCAGTGCGTCCCGTACAGGGCGGAACACTGAAGCTTTCTTT,TRBJ1-1,NA,few,TRBV6-1,16
CASSFGAEDTQYF,TGCGCCAGCAGCTTTGGGGCAGAAGATACGCAGTATTTT,TRBJ2-3,NA,NA,TRBV5-1,13
CAISVQDIGNSPLHF,TGTGCCATCAGTGTACAGGATATCGGTAATTCACCCCTCCACTTT,TRBJ1-6,NA,few,TRBV10-3,15
CASSLWGREEKLFF,TGTGCCAGCAGTTTATGGGGGAGGGAAGAAAAACTGTTTTTT,TRBJ1-4,NA,NA,TRBV28,14
CASSQGTGSGNTIYF,TGCGCCAGCAGCCAAGGGACAGGCTCTGGAAACACCATATATTTT,TRBJ1-3,TRBD1,NA,TRBV5-1,15